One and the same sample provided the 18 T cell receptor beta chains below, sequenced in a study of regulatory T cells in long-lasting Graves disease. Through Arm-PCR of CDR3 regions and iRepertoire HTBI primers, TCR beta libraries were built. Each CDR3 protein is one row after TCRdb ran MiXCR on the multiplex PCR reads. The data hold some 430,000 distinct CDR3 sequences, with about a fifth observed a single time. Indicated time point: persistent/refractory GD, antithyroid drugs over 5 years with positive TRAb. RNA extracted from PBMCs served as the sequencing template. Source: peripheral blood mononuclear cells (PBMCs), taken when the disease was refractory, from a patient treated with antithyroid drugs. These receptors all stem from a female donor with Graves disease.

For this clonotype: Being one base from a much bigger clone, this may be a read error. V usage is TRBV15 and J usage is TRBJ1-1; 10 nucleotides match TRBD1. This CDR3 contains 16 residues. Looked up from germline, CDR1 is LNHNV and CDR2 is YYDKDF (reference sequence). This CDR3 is CATSRGGQGMNAEAFF. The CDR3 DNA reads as TGTGCCACCAGCAGAGGGGGACAGGGGATGAACGCTGAAGCTTTCTTT.

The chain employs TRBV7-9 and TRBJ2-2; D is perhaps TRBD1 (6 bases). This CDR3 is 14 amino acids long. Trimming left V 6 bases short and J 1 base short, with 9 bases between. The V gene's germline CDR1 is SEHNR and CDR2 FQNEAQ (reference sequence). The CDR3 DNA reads TGTGCCAGCAGACCCAGGGGGAACACCGGGGAGCTGTTTTTT. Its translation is CASRPRGNTGELFF.

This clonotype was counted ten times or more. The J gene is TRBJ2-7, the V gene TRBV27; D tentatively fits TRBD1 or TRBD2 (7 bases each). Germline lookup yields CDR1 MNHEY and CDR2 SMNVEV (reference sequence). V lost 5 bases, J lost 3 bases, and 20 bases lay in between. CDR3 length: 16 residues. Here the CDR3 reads CASSPQAGQWVYEQYF. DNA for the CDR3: TGTGCCAGCAGTCCCCAAGCGGGACAGTGGGTCTACGAGCAGTACTTC.

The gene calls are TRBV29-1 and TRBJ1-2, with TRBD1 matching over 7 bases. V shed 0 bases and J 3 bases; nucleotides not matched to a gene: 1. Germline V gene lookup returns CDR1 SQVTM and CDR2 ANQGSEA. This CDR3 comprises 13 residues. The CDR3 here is CSVEDQGDYGYTF. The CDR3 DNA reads TGCAGCGTTGAAGACCAGGGGGACTATGGCTACACCTTC.

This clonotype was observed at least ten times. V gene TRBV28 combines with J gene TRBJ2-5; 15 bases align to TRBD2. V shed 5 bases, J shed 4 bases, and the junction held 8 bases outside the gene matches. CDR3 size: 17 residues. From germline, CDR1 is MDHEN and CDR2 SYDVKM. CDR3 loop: CASSVGTSGRLGETQYF. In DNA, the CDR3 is TGTGCCAGCAGTGTTGGGACTAGCGGGAGGCTGGGAGAGACCCAGTACTTC.

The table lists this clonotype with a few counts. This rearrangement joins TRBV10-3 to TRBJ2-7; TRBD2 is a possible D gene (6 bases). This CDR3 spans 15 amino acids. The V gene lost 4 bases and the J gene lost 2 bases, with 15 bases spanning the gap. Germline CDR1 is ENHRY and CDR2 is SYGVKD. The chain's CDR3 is CAISGTLGGTYEQYF. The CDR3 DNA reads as TGTGCCATCAGTGGGACCCTCGGAGGGACCTACGAGCAGTACTTC.

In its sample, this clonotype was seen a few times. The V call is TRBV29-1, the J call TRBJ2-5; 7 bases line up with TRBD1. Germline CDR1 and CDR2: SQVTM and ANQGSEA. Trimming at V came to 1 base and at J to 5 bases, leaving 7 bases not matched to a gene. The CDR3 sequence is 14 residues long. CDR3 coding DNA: TGCAGCGTTGAAGTAGGTGGGACAGAGGAGACCCAGTACTTC. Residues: CSVEVGGTEETQYF.

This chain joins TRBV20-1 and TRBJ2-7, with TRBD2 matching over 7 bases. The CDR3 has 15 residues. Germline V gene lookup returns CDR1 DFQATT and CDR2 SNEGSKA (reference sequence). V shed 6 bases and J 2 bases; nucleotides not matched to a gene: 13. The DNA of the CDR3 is TGCAGTGCCGTGGGAGGGGCACCGGAGACCTACGAGCAGTACTTC. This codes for CSAVGGAPETYEQYF.

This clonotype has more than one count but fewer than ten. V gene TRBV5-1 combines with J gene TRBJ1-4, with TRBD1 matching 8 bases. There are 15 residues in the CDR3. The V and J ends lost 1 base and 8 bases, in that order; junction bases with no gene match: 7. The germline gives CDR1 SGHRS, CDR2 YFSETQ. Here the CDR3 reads CASSLSRGQGEKLFF. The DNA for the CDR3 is TGCGCCAGCAGCTTGAGCAGGGGGCAGGGAGAAAAACTGTTTTTT.

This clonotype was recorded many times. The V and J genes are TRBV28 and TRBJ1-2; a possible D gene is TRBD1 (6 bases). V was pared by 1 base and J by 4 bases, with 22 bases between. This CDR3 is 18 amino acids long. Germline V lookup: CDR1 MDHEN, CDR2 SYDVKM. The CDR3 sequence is CASSLFKGVGGGLYGYTF. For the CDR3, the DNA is TGTGCCAGCAGTTTATTCAAGGGGGTCGGTGGGGGCCTCTATGGCTACACCTTC.

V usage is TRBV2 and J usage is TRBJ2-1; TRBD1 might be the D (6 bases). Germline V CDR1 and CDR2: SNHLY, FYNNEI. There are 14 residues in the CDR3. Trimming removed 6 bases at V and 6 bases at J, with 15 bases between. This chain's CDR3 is CASSHGRGPNEQFF. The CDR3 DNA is TGTGCCAGCAGCCACGGCAGGGGCCCCAATGAGCAGTTCTTC. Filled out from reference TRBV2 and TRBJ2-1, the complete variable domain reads EPEVTQTPSHQVTQMGQEVILRCVPISNHLYFYWYRQILGQKVEFLVSFYNNEISEKSEIFDDQFSVERPDGSNFTLKIRSTKLEDSAMYFCASSHGRGPNEQFFGPGTRLTVL.

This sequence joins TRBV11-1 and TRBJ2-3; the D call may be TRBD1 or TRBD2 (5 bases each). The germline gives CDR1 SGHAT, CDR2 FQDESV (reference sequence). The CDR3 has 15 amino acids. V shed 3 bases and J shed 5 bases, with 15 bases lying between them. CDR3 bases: TGTGCCAGCAGCTTGGGGCCCAACGAGGGAGATACGCAGTATTTT. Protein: CASSLGPNEGDTQYF.

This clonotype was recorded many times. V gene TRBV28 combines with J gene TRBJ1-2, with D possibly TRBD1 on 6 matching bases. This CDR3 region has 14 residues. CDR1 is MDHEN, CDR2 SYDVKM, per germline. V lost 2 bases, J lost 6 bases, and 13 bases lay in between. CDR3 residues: CASSLRGKKHGYTF. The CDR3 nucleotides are TGTGCCAGCAGTTTAAGGGGGAAAAAGCATGGCTACACCTTC.

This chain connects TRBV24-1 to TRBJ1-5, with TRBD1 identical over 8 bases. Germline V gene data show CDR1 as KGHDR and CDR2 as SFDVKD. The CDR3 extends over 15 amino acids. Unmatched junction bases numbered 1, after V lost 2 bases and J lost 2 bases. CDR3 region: CATSDSGQGNQPQHF. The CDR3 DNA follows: TGTGCCACCAGTGATTCGGGACAGGGCAATCAGCCCCAGCATTTT.

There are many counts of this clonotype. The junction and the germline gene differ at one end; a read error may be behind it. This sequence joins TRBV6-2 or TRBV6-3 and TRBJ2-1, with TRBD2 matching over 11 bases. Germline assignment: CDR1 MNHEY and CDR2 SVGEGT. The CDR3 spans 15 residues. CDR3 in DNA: TGCGCCAGCAGCCCCGGGACTAGCGGTTACAATGAGCAGTTCTTC. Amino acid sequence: CASSPGTSGYNEQFF.

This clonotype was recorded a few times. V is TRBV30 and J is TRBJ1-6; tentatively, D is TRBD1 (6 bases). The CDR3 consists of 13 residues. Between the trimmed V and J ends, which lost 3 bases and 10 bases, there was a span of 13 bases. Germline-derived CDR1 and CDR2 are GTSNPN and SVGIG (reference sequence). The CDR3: CAWSPQGHSPLHF. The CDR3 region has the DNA TGTGCCTGGAGCCCTCAGGGGCACTCACCCCTCCACTTT.

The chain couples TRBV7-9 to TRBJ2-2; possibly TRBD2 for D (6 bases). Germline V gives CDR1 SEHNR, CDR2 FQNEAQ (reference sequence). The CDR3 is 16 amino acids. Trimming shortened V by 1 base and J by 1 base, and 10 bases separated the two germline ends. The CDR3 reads CASSLGWRGNTGELFF. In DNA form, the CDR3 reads TGTGCCAGCAGCTTAGGCTGGCGGGGGAACACCGGGGAGCTGTTTTTT.

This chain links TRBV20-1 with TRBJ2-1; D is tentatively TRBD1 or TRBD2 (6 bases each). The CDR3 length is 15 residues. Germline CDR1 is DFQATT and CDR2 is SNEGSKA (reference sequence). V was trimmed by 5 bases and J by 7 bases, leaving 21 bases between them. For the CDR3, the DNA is TGCAGTGCTTCCTTTTCCCCTACAGGGAGGAATGAGCAGTTCTTC. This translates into CSASFSPTGRNEQFF.